The rows below give T cell receptor beta chains drawn from one sample of a study of regulatory T cells in long-lasting Graves disease. One entry per CDR3 protein results from TCRdb running MiXCR on the multiplex PCR reads. This sample carries 600,000 to 650,000 distinct CDR3 sequences, 16% of them seen once, and the ten largest clones take about 20%. The sample was also linked to a second study, of T cells in Graves' hyperthyroidism and ophthalmopathy.

Material: peripheral blood mononuclear cells (PBMCs), obtained at new diagnosis, from a patient treated with antithyroid drugs. The receptors shown here come from a woman in her twenties or thirties with Graves disease. CDR3s include the opening cysteine and the closing phenylalanine or tryptophan. The order of the fields is J gene, D gene, clone size, V gene, CDR3 protein, CDR3 DNA. D genes are given only for firm matches. Clone size is stated in some rows and not others, as once, few, many or a class when expanded.

>TRBJ2-7|NA|many|TRBV11-2
CASSLLDGPGHEQYF
TGTGCCAGCAGCTTACTCGACGGCCCCGGCCACGAGCAGTACTTC
>TRBJ1-2|NA|few|TRBV7-9
CASSLGRLSDYGYTF
TGTGCCAGCAGCTTGGGACGTCTCTCTGACTATGGCTACACCTTC
>TRBJ2-7|NA|few|TRBV7-9
CASSFGWIEQYF
TGTGCCAGCAGCTTCGGGTGGATCGAGCAGTACTTC
>TRBJ2-1|TRBD2|NA|TRBV3-1
CASSPRTSGRDEQFF
TGTGCCAGCAGCCCTCGGACTAGCGGGAGAGATGAGCAGTTCTTC
>TRBJ1-5|NA|many|TRBV6-1
CASRGGLNQPQHF
TGTGCCAGCAGGGGAGGACTCAATCAGCCCCAGCATTTT
>TRBJ2-7|TRBD1|many|TRBV6-1
CASSEAGTGLYEQYF
TGTGCCAGCAGTGAAGCGGGGACAGGGCTCTACGAGCAGTACTTC
>TRBJ2-3|NA|NA|TRBV5-5
CASSFQELAGTDTQYF
TGTGCCAGCAGCTTCCAAGAACTAGCAGGCACAGATACGCAGTATTTT
>TRBJ2-1|NA|many|TRBV6-1
CASSAREAFSGNEQFF
TGTGCCAGCAGTGCCAGGGAGGCCTTTTCGGGGAATGAGCAGTTCTTC
>TRBJ2-7|TRBD2|many|TRBV28
CASNPPLAGGYEQYF
TGTGCCAGCAATCCCCCTTTGGCGGGAGGCTACGAGCAGTACTTC
>TRBJ2-2|TRBD2|many|TRBV2
CARAQAGSTGELFF
TGTGCCAGGGCTCAAGCGGGATCTACCGGGGAGCTGTTTTTT
>TRBJ2-5|NA|many|TRBV6-1
CASSPRVLQETQYF
TGTGCCAGCAGTCCACGGGTTTTACAAGAGACCCAGTACTTC
>TRBJ2-5|NA|many|TRBV7-9
CASSRRRESKEQETQYF
TGTGCCAGCAGCCGACGCAGGGAAAGTAAAGAACAAGAGACCCAGTACTTC
>TRBJ1-2|TRBD1|NA|TRBV18
CASSPGQGPNYGYTF
TGTGCCAGCTCACCCGGACAGGGCCCTAACTATGGCTACACCTTC
>TRBJ2-2|NA|few|TRBV10-3
CAHQGNTGELFF
TGCGCCCATCAAGGGAACACCGGGGAGCTGTTTTTT
>TRBJ2-3|TRBD2|few|TRBV20-1
CSARPGTSAQRDTQYF
TGCAGTGCTAGACCCGGGACTAGCGCCCAACGAGATACGCAGTATTTT